The clone carrying this TCR beta chain appeared a few times. Template input was genomic DNA from bulk tumor (around 640 ng per sample). Several spatially distant biopsies were obtained per primary tumor intraoperatively. Samples came from untreated patients having curative surgery for newly diagnosed non-small cell lung cancer. This record comes from a study of immune heterogeneity within non-small cell lung tumors. At the level of the study: Of all tumors, several turned out to be squamous cell carcinomas, more than eight were non-squamous carcinomas and 1 was not otherwise specified.

Trimming cost V 6 bases and J 11 bases; bases outside gene matches: 4. The CDR3 length is 11 residues. Looked up from germline, CDR1 is MNHNS and CDR2 is SASEGT. TCR beta CDR3 was amplified by multiplex PCR, first round approximately 10 cycles, 32 V and 13 J primers. TCRdb re-called the multiplex PCR reads with MiXCR, one entry per CDR3 protein. The table has approximately 31,000 distinct CDR3 sequences, more than 25% seen once. The TCR was taken from a man aged 35-49 years with non-small cell lung cancer. This chain links TRBV6-1 with TRBJ2-1; 7 bases line up with TRBD1. The sequenced sample was lung tumor tissue. CDR3 bases: TGTGCCAGCAGCCCGGGACAGAAGCAGTTCTTC. Its translation: CASSPGQKQFF.